The 3 T cell receptor beta chains below were found in one sample sequenced in a study of cytomegalovirus exposure and HLA in healthy donors. PCR involved 60 Vbeta and 13 Jbeta primers. TCRdb's copy holds only in-frame clones and misses some; the assay was immunoSEQ multiplex PCR. The listing contains approximately 110,000 clones. The sequencing sample was made of PBMCs. The receptors shown here come from a man aged 45-65 years in good health and CMV-seronegative.

The CDR3 DNA is TGTGCCAGCAGCTTAGACGGGACTAGCACAATTGAGCAGTTCTTC. Amino acids: CASSLDGTSTIEQFF. This sequence joins TRBV7-8 and TRBJ2-1; 9 nucleotides agree with TRBD2. From germline, CDR1 is SGHVS and CDR2 FQNEAQ. This CDR3 comprises 15 residues. The V segment lost 1 base and the J segment 9 bases; nucleotides outside the gene matches: 7.

This chain's CDR3 is CASSPVPGTDTQYF. The CDR3 region has the DNA TGTGCCAGCTCACCAGTCCCCGGCACAGATACGCAGTATTTT. The chain combines TRBV18 with TRBJ2-3; D gene unclear. The V gene's germline CDR1 is KGHSH and CDR2 LQKENI. This CDR3 is built from 14 residues. V shed 2 bases and J shed 1 base, with 7 bases lying between them.

The rearrangement joins TRBV15 to TRBJ1-5, with D unclear. V lost 5 bases and J lost 3, with 11 bases in between. CDR3 length: 14 amino acids. Germline CDR1 and CDR2: LNHNV and YYDKDF (reference sequence). The CDR3 loop is CATSFRGFNQPQHF. CDR3 coding DNA: TGTGCCACCAGCTTTCGAGGGTTCAATCAGCCCCAGCATTTT. Variable domain in full (rest from reference TRBV15 and TRBJ1-5): DAMVIQNPRYQVTQFGKPVTLSCSQTLNHNVMYWYQQKSSQAPKLLFHYYDKDFNNEADTPDNFQSRRPNTSFCFLDIRSPGLGDTAMYLCATSFRGFNQPQHFGDGTRLSIL.